The 23 T cell receptor beta chains below come from one sample, sequenced in a study of shared clonotypes between healthy human individuals. Produced via immunoSEQ multiplex PCR; TCRdb's table is partial and in-frame only. This table has roughly 2.6 million clones, approximately 90% appearing once. The sample comprised naive CD4+ T cells sorted from blood. The subset was: CD45RA+ positively selected. These receptors all come from a man younger than 30 in good health.

This chain joins TRBV19 and TRBJ2-2; TRBD1 aligns across 10 bases. Germline loops: CDR1 LNHDA, CDR2 SQIVND (reference sequence). CDR3 size: 16 residues. V dropped 4 bases and J dropped 3; count of bases not matched to a gene: 5. This CDR3 is CASSTEDRGDTGELFF. The CDR3 nucleotides are TGTGCCAGTAGTACAGAGGACAGGGGGGACACCGGGGAGCTGTTTTTT.

The chain joins TRBV25-1 to TRBJ2-7; no reliable D call. V shed 3 bases and J shed 5 bases, with 5 bases lying between them. CDR1 is MGHDK and CDR2 is SYGVNS in the germline V gene. This CDR3 region has 11 residues. The CDR3 loop is CASSELHEQYF. CDR3 sequence (DNA): TGTGCCAGCAGTGAGCTGCACGAGCAGTACTTC.

The gene calls are TRBV11-2 and TRBJ2-7, with 7 bases lining up with TRBD1. Germline CDR1 and CDR2: SGHAT and FQNNGV. V lost 5 bases to trimming and J lost 6 bases; unmatched junction nucleotides: 16. CDR3 length: 16 amino acids. The CDR3 DNA follows: TGTGCCAGCAGCGCGCATTCAGGACAGGCTTTAGGCGAGCAGTACTTC. Amino acid sequence: CASSAHSGQALGEQYF.

As to this clone: Other DNA sequences of this sample code for an identical CDR3. This sequence joins TRBV6-5 and TRBJ2-3; D call uncertain. Trimming shortened V by 6 bases and J by 0 bases, and 7 bases separated the two germline ends. The CDR3 is made up of 13 amino acids. The germline V gene has CDR1 MNHEY and CDR2 SVGAGI. CDR3 in amino acids: CASSRLSTDTQYF. DNA of the CDR3: TGTGCCAGCAGCCGGCTTAGCACAGATACGCAGTATTTT.

The CDR3 is CASSSGLLEVDTQYF. CDR3 nucleotide sequence: TGTGCCAGCAGCTCGGGACTCCTCGAAGTGGATACGCAGTATTTT. The chain employs TRBV5-4 and TRBJ2-3; D is possibly TRBD2 (6 bases). From germline, CDR1 is SGHNT and CDR2 YYREEE (reference sequence). CDR3 length: 15 residues. Trimming cost V 3 bases and J 6 bases, with 17 bases left between them.

The V and J genes are TRBV5-1 and TRBJ2-1, with D possibly matching TRBD1 (7 bases). This CDR3 region has 19 residues. Germline-derived CDR1 and CDR2 are SGHRS and YFSETQ. V lost 3 bases, J lost 5 bases, and 27 bases lay in between. CDR3 loop: CASSWGGNYGQGVHNEQFF. The DNA of the CDR3 is TGCGCCAGCAGCTGGGGCGGGAATTATGGGCAGGGGGTGCACAATGAGCAGTTCTTC.

The V gene is TRBV5-1, the J gene TRBJ2-3; 7 bases match TRBD1. The CDR3 spans 15 residues. V shed 1 base, J shed 2 bases, and the junction held 4 bases outside the gene matches. Per germline, CDR1 SGHRS and CDR2 YFSETQ. CDR3 nucleotide sequence: TGCGCCAGCAGCTTGCGGGGACAGTACACAGATACGCAGTATTTT. As protein: CASSLRGQYTDTQYF.

V usage is TRBV5-8 and J usage is TRBJ2-3, with 8 positions matching TRBD2. The germline V gene encodes CDR1 SGHTS and CDR2 YDEGEE. V was clipped by 4 bases and J by 4 bases; unmatched bases: 8. The CDR3 totals 15 residues. CDR3 residues: CASSLVAGQSDTQYF. The CDR3 DNA is TGTGCCAGCAGCCTTGTAGCGGGGCAATCAGATACGCAGTATTTT.

This clone was detected once. The V call is TRBV5-1, the J call TRBJ2-7; TRBD2 matches at 9 bases. V lost 0 bases and J lost 6; bases outside the gene matches: 4. CDR1 SGHRS and CDR2 YFSETQ come from the germline V gene. The CDR3 sequence is 14 residues long. The CDR3 sequence is CASSLGETSGEQYF. DNA for the CDR3: TGCGCCAGCAGCTTGGGTGAGACTAGCGGCGAGCAGTACTTC.

This chain joins TRBV28 and TRBJ1-2; 8 bases fit TRBD1. The CDR3 contains 16 residues. The germline V gene encodes CDR1 MDHEN and CDR2 SYDVKM. The V and J ends lost 6 bases and 8 bases, in that order; junction bases with no gene match: 17. This CDR3 reads CASSLSYRGTYRGYTF. The CDR3 DNA sequence: TGTGCCAGCAGCCTAAGTTACAGGGGGACTTATCGGGGCTACACCTTC.

The chain employs TRBV6-5 and TRBJ2-7, with a tentative D call TRBD1 (5 bases). Germline assignment: CDR1 MNHEY and CDR2 SVGAGI. The V gene lost 6 bases and the J gene lost 5 bases, with 17 bases spanning the gap. The CDR3 runs to 14 residues. The CDR3 sequence: CASRPYTGYHEQYF. CDR3 DNA: TGTGCCAGCAGACCGTACACAGGCTACCACGAGCAGTACTTC.

This clone appeared a single time. The V and J genes are TRBV11-2 and TRBJ2-1; the match to TRBD2 covers 8 bases. Germline V CDR1 and CDR2: SGHAT, FQNNGV. The CDR3 has 11 amino acids. V lost 5 bases and J lost 13; bases outside the gene matches: 4. CDR3 DNA: TGTGCCAGCAGCCCAGCGGGAGTTCAGTTCTTC. It is translated as CASSPAGVQFF.

The rearrangement joins TRBV6-1 to TRBJ2-7; possible D gene TRBD1, 5 bases. V was clipped by 6 bases and J by 4 bases, with 10 bases between them. Germline lookup yields CDR1 MNHNS and CDR2 SASEGT. The CDR3 runs 12 residues. The chain's CDR3 is CASSPRVYEQYF. As DNA, the CDR3 is TGTGCCAGCAGCCCCAGGGTTTACGAGCAGTACTTC.

This chain joins TRBV14 and TRBJ1-6; 8 nucleotides line up with TRBD1. This CDR3 comprises 20 residues. The trim removed 2 bases at V and 1 base at J, leaving 13 bases unmatched. The germline CDR1 and CDR2 sequences are SGHDN and FVKESK. The chain's CDR3 is CASSQIGQGIKGSYNSPLHF. In nucleotides, the CDR3 is TGTGCCAGCAGCCAAATAGGACAGGGAATAAAGGGATCCTATAATTCACCCCTCCACTTT. Full variable domain (rest looked up from reference TRBV14 and TRBJ1-6): EAGVTQFPSHSVIEKGQTVTLRCDPISGHDNLYWYRRVMGKEIKFLLHFVKESKQDESGMPNNRFLAERTGGTYSTLKVQPAELEDSGVYFCASSQIGQGIKGSYNSPLHFGNGTRLTVT.

This clone was recorded a few times. The V call is TRBV5-8, the J call TRBJ1-5, with TRBD1 matching over 7 bases. V shed 4 bases and J 7 bases; nucleotides not matched to a gene: 8. The germline gives CDR1 SGHTS, CDR2 YDEGEE. The CDR3 extends over 14 amino acids. The CDR3 nucleotides read TGTGCCAGCAGCCGCGACAGGGTTGGCCAGCCCCAGCATTTT. Protein: CASSRDRVGQPQHF.

This clone was counted a few times. The chain has TRBV30 and TRBJ1-2; D unresolved. V was shortened by 2 bases and J by 4 bases, with 8 bases between the two germline ends. The CDR3 covers 12 residues. CDR1 is GTSNPN and CDR2 is SVGIG in the germline V gene (reference sequence). The CDR3 DNA is TGTGCCTGGAGTCCGAGTAGCTATGGCTACACCTTC. Translation gives CAWSPSSYGYTF.

The chain joins TRBV7-6 to TRBJ1-3; TRBD1 is a possible D gene (5 bases). The V end was cut by 1 base, the J end by 0 bases, with 13 bases between. The CDR3 runs 17 residues. Germline V lookup: CDR1 SGHVS, CDR2 FNYEAQ. DNA of the CDR3: TGTGCCAGCAGCTTAGGCCCTGGACAACTCTCTGGAAACACCATATATTTT. The encoded protein is CASSLGPGQLSGNTIYF.

V is TRBV6-5 and J is TRBJ1-4; 7 positions match TRBD1. Germline CDR1 MNHEY, CDR2 SVGAGI. V lost 8 bases and J lost 7; bases outside the gene matches: 4. The CDR3 is 12 residues long. Here the CDR3 reads CASGRGPEKLFF. The CDR3 nucleotides read TGTGCCAGCGGAAGGGGGCCTGAAAAACTGTTTTTT.

The V and J genes are TRBV7-2 and TRBJ1-5, with 7 positions matching TRBD1. CDR3 length: 13 residues. Per germline, CDR1 SGHTA and CDR2 FQGNSA. The V segment lost 5 bases and the J segment 5 bases; nucleotides outside the gene matches: 3. CDR3: CASSGDSDQPQHF. The CDR3 region has the DNA TGTGCCAGCAGCGGGGACAGCGATCAGCCCCAGCATTTT.

The DNA of the CDR3 is TGTGCCAGCAGCCCCCGGGACAGGGGGGTTACCTACGAGCAGTACTTC. Residues: CASSPRDRGVTYEQYF. The chain employs TRBV9 and TRBJ2-7, with 11 bases that match TRBD1. Germline loops: CDR1 SGDLS, CDR2 YYNGEE. Losses at the gene ends were 4 bases for V and 2 bases for J; bases not matched to a gene: 8. The CDR3 has 16 amino acids.

This chain links TRBV30 with TRBJ2-2; no clear D. V lost 3 bases to trimming and J lost 4 bases, with 9 bases between them. CDR3 size: 13 residues. CDR1 is GTSNPN and CDR2 is SVGIG in the germline V gene (reference sequence). CDR3 loop: CAWRLQSTGELFF. Here the CDR3 DNA reads TGTGCCTGGAGGCTCCAGAGCACCGGGGAGCTGTTTTTT.

The chain is built from TRBV7-9 and TRBJ2-5, with D hard to call. Germline-derived CDR1 and CDR2 are SEHNR and FQNEAQ (reference sequence). The CDR3 consists of 13 residues. V gave up 7 bases and J gave up 3 bases, with 12 bases separating them. DNA of the CDR3: TGTGCCAGCAATCCAACCTGGAAAGAGACCCAGTACTTC. Amino acids: CASNPTWKETQYF.

J is TRBJ1-2 and V is TRBV2, with D perhaps matching TRBD1 (6 bases). This CDR3 region has 13 residues. V lost 8 bases, J lost 2 bases, and 12 bases lay in between. The germline V gene encodes CDR1 SNHLY and CDR2 FYNNEI. The CDR3 here is CASRDNSNYGYTF. The CDR3 coding sequence is TGTGCCAGCCGGGACAACTCAAACTATGGCTACACCTTC.